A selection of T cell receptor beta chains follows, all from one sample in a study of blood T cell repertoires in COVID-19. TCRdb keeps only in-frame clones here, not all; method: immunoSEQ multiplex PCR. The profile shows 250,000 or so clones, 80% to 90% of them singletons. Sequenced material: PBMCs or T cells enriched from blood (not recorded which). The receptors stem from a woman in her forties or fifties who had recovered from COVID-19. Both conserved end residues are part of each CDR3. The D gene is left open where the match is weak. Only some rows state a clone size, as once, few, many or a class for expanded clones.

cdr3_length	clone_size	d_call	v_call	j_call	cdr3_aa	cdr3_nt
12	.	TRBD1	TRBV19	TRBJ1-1	CASNRGPTEAFF	TGTGCCAGTAATAGGGGGCCCACTGAAGCTTTCTTT
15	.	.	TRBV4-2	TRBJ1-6	CASSLYGNSNSPLHF	TGTGCCAGCAGCCTATACGGTAACAGTAATTCACCCCTCCACTTT
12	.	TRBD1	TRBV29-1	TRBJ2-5	CSVRTGEETQYF	TGCAGCGTACGGACAGGGGAAGAGACCCAGTACTTC
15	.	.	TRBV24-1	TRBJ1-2	CATSDPSRGGYGYTF	TGTGCCACCAGTGATCCCTCCCGAGGGGGCTATGGCTACACCTTC
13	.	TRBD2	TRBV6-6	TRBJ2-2	CATSGTNTGELFF	TGTGCCACCAGCGGGACGAACACCGGGGAGCTGTTTTTT
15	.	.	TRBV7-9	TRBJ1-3	CASSFQGSGGNTIYF	TGTGCCAGCAGCTTCCAGGGATCAGGAGGAAACACCATATATTTT
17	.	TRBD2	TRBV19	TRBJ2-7	CASSIRVTSGRANEQYF	TGTGCCAGTAGTATCCGGGTCACTAGCGGGAGAGCAAACGAGCAGTACTTC
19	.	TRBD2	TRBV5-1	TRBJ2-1	CASSLVGLAGGGVGHEQFF	TGCGCCAGCAGCTTGGTCGGACTAGCGGGAGGTGGGGTCGGACATGAGCAGTTCTTC
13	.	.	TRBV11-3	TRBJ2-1	CASSLESYNEQFF	TGTGCCAGCAGCTTAGAGAGCTACAATGAGCAGTTCTTC
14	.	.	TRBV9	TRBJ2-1	CASSVGGNYNEQFF	TGTGCCAGCAGCGTAGGCGGGAACTACAATGAGCAGTTCTTC
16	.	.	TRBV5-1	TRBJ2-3	CASLRAPQGGTDTQYF	TGCGCCAGCCTCCGTGCCCCCCAAGGGGGCACAGATACGCAGTATTTT
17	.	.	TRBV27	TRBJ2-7	CASSFLTPSGKNDEQYF	TGTGCCAGCAGTTTCCTTACCCCTTCAGGGAAAAACGACGAGCAGTACTTC
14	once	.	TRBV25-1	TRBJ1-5	CASSVTGSNQPQHF	TGTGCCAGCAGTGTTACGGGTAGCAATCAGCCCCAGCATTTT
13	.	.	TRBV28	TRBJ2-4	CASYNSGEDIQYF	TGTGCCAGCTATAATTCGGGTGAGGACATTCAGTACTTC
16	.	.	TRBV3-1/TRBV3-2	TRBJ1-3	CASSQEGVVLGNTIYF	TGTGCCAGCAGCCAGGAGGGCGTGGTTCTCGGAAACACCATATATTTT
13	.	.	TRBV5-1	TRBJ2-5	CASSEGLQETQYF	TGCGCCAGCAGCGAGGGACTCCAAGAGACCCAGTACTTC
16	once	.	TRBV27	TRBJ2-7	CASSKPGTLLTYEQYF	TGTGCCAGCAGTAAGCCCGGGACATTGCTGACTTACGAGCAGTACTTC
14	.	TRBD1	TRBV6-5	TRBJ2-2	CASIRTGGTGELFF	TGTGCCAGCATCAGGACAGGGGGCACCGGGGAGCTGTTTTTT
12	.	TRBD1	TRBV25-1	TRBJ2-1	CASGQGGNEQFF	TGTGCCAGCGGACAGGGAGGAAATGAGCAGTTCTTC
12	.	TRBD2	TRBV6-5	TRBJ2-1	CASSQTGLAAFF	TGTGCCAGCAGCCAAACGGGACTAGCGGCCTTCTTC
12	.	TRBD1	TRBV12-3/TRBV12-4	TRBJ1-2	CASSLGQAGYTF	TGTGCCAGCAGCTTGGGACAGGCTGGCTACACCTTC
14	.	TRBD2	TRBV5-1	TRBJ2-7	CASSYSGGPYEQYF	TGCGCCAGCAGCTATAGCGGGGGACCCTACGAGCAGTACTTC
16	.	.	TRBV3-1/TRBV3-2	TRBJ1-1	CASSPRQGLAGPEAFF	TGTGCCAGCAGTCCACGGCAGGGACTAGCGGGACCTGAAGCTTTCTTT
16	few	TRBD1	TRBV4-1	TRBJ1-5	CASRDTGQGIIQPQHF	TGCGCCAGCAGGGATACAGGACAGGGAATCATTCAGCCCCAGCATTTT
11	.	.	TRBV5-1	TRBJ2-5	CASSQGETQYF	TGCGCCAGCAGCCAGGGGGAGACCCAGTACTTC
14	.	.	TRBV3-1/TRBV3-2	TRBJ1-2	CASSQGQGIYGYTF	TGTGCCAGCAGCCAAGGGCAGGGGATCTATGGCTACACCTTC
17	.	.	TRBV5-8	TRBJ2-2	CASSLASRLVGAGELFF	TGTGCCAGCAGCTTGGCATCCCGGCTAGTCGGAGCCGGGGAGCTGTTTTTT
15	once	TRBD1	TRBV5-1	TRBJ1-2	CASSADRPTNYGYTF	TGCGCCAGCAGCGCGGACAGGCCGACAAACTATGGCTACACCTTC
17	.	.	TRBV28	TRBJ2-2	CASSPPMGAANTGELFF	TGTGCCAGCAGTCCCCCTATGGGGGCCGCGAACACCGGGGAGCTGTTTTTT
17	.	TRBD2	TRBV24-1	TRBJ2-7	CATSFPRLAGHSYEQYF	TGTGCCACCAGCTTCCCCCGACTAGCGGGCCACTCCTACGAGCAGTACTTC
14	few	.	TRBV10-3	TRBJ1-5	CAISDRGSNQPQHF	TGTGCCATCAGTGACAGGGGTAGCAATCAGCCCCAGCATTTT
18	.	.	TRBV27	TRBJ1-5	CASSLLFPGQNSNQPQHF	TGTGCCAGCAGTTTATTGTTTCCTGGACAGAATAGCAATCAGCCCCAGCATTTT
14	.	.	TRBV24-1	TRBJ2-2	CATRGGVGTGELFF	TGTGCCACCAGAGGGGGAGTTGGCACCGGGGAGCTGTTTTTT
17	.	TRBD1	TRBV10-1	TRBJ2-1	CASSRGKKERGTNEQFF	TGCGCCAGCAGCAGGGGGAAAAAAGAGAGGGGGACGAATGAGCAGTTCTTC
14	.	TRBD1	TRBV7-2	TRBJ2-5	CASSSRQGRETQYF	TGTGCCAGCAGCTCCCGACAGGGCCGGGAGACCCAGTACTTC
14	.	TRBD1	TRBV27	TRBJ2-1	CASSSYRGGPGQFF	TGTGCCAGCAGTTCATACAGGGGCGGACCAGGGCAGTTCTTC
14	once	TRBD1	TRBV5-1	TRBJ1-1	CASSAGTGNTEAFF	TGCGCCAGCAGCGCCGGGACAGGGAACACTGAAGCTTTCTTT
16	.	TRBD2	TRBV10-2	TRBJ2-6	CASSEPPPGGTNVLTF	TGCGCCAGCAGTGAGCCCCCCCCGGGAGGGACCAACGTCCTGACTTTC
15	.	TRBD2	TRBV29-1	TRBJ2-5	CSVVSAGEAGETQYF	TGCAGCGTTGTATCAGCGGGAGAAGCTGGGGAGACCCAGTACTTC
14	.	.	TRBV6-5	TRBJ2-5	CASSYSGSQETQYF	TGTGCCAGCAGTTACTCGGGGAGTCAAGAGACCCAGTACTTC
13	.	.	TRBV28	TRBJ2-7	CASSMNPDTEQYF	TGTGCCAGCAGTATGAACCCGGACACTGAGCAGTACTTC
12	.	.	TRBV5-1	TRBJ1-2	CASSPRGGSYTF	TGCGCCAGCAGCCCAAGGGGGGGTAGCTACACCTTC
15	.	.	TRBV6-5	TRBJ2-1	CASSYVDSSYNEQFF	TGTGCCAGCAGTTACGTAGACAGCTCCTACAATGAGCAGTTCTTC
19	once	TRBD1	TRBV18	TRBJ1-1	CASSPNIRDRFPRNTEAFF	TGTGCCAGCTCACCAAATATCCGGGACAGATTCCCTCGGAACACTGAAGCTTTCTTT
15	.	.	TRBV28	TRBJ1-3	CASSKQGSSGNTIYF	TGTGCCAGCAGTAAACAGGGCAGCTCTGGAAACACCATATATTTT
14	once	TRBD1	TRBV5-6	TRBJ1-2	CASSYGTGAYGYTF	TGTGCCAGCAGCTATGGGACAGGGGCCTATGGCTACACCTTC
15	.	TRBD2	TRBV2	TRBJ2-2	CASSGGLAGTGELFF	TGTGCCAGCAGTGGGGGACTAGCGGGCACCGGGGAGCTGTTTTTT
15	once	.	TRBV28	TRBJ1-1	CASSFPQGYGTEAFF	TGTGCCAGCAGTTTCCCCCAGGGGTATGGGACTGAAGCTTTCTTT
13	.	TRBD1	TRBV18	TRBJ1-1	CASSPDRETEAFF	TGTGCCAGCTCACCGGACAGGGAAACTGAAGCTTTCTTT
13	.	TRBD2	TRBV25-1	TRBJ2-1	CASSESGGYEQFF	TGTGCCAGCAGTGAATCGGGAGGTTACGAGCAGTTCTTC
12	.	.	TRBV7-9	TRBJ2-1	CASSVRVNEQFF	TGTGCCAGCAGCGTCCGGGTCAATGAGCAGTTCTTC
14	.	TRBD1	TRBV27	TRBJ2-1	CASSLGDSYNEQFF	TGTGCCAGCAGTTTGGGGGACAGCTACAATGAGCAGTTCTTC
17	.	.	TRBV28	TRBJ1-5	CASSLRGAPPSNQPQHF	TGTGCCAGCAGTTTAAGGGGCGCCCCTCCAAGCAATCAGCCCCAGCATTTT
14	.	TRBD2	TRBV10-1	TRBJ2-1	CASMLTSGSGEQFF	TGCGCCAGCATGCTTACTAGCGGGAGCGGTGAGCAGTTCTTC
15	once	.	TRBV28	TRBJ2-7	CASSSPGGPAYEQYF	TGTGCCAGCAGTTCCCCCGGGGGGCCGGCCTACGAGCAGTACTTC